Shown below are 22 T cell receptor beta chains from a single sample sequenced in a study of T cell repertoires in cytomegalovirus infection. TCRdb reanalysed the reads using MiXCR and keeps one entry per CDR3 protein. The data hold approximately 500,000 distinct CDR3 sequences, with approximately 15% observed a single time. Specimen: CD8+ T cells from PBMCs. The receptors come from a human donor in good health (CMV status not recorded). Some clones in this sample may be carry-over from other donors' samples.

This sequence joins TRBV18 and TRBJ2-7; tentatively, D is TRBD1 or TRBD2 (5 bases each). Looked up from germline, CDR1 is KGHSH and CDR2 is LQKENI. Trimming removed 0 bases from V and 2 bases from J, with 11 bases in between. This CDR3 has 15 residues. The CDR3 DNA sequence: TGTGCCAGCTCACCACCCGGGGCCCTAACCTACGAGCAGTACTTC. This codes for CASSPPGALTYEQYF.

This clonotype has a handful of counts. The chain links TRBV12-3 or TRBV12-4 to TRBJ1-1; no firm D call. The germline V and J ends were trimmed by 7 bases and 1 base, with 10 bases remaining between them. The CDR3 consists of 13 residues. CDR3 amino acids: CASTRRQNTEAFF. CDR3 sequence (DNA): TGTGCCAGCACCCGCCGGCAGAACACTGAAGCTTTCTTT.

This clonotype was counted at least ten times. This chain links TRBV7-9 with TRBJ2-5; 7 bases align to TRBD1. Germline lookup yields CDR1 SEHNR and CDR2 FQNEAQ (reference sequence). V was pared by 2 bases and J by 2 bases, with 5 bases of the junction left unmatched. The CDR3 spans 15 residues. The CDR3 is CASSLPPGQQETQYF. The CDR3, as DNA: TGTGCCAGCAGCTTACCACCGGGACAGCAAGAGACCCAGTACTTC.

The chain has TRBV27 and TRBJ2-3, with 8 bases that match TRBD2. The V gene end was trimmed by 5 bases and the J gene end by 3 bases; junction bases not matched to a gene: 7. CDR1 and CDR2 from the germline V gene are MNHEY and SMNVEV (reference sequence). The CDR3 covers 15 residues. Here the CDR3 reads CASSNSGGVTDTQYF. CDR3 bases: TGTGCCAGCAGTAACAGCGGGGGAGTAACAGATACGCAGTATTTT.

The chain combines TRBV6-8 with TRBJ1-2; D not resolved. Germline assignment: CDR1 MNHGY and CDR2 SAAAGT. This CDR3 is built from 14 residues. V was cut by 7 bases and J by 9 bases, with 21 bases left in between. The CDR3 sequence: CASITRYNGYCYTF. CDR3 coding DNA: TGTGCCAGCATTACGCGATATAACGGGTATTGCTACACCTTC.

This clonotype was counted between two and nine times. This chain uses TRBV29-1 with TRBJ2-7; D not resolved. The germline V gene has CDR1 SQVTM and CDR2 ANQGSEA. This CDR3 is 13 amino acids long. The germline V and J ends were trimmed by 3 bases and 5 bases, with 14 bases remaining between them. The CDR3 here is CSVDKGPLNEQYF. In nucleotides, the CDR3 is TGCAGCGTTGATAAAGGCCCCCTCAACGAGCAGTACTTC.

The chain couples TRBV5-1 to TRBJ2-7; possibly TRBD2 for D (6 bases). The CDR3 runs 14 residues. Germline V gene lookup returns CDR1 SGHRS and CDR2 YFSETQ. Trimming removed 2 bases from V and 7 bases from J, with 16 bases in between. For the CDR3, the DNA is TGCGCCAGCAGCTTCGGGACTCCAGGGTGGGAGCAGTACTTC. As protein: CASSFGTPGWEQYF.

This clonotype came up a few times. The chain joins TRBV6-6 to TRBJ1-1, with D possibly matching TRBD1 (5 bases). The CDR3 loop spans 15 amino acids. With 6 bases removed from V and 5 bases from J, the gap between germline ends came to 19 bases. The germline V gene encodes CDR1 MNHNY and CDR2 SVGAGI (reference sequence). CDR3 in amino acids: CASSLGVSRITEAFF. For the CDR3, the DNA is TGTGCCAGCAGCCTAGGGGTTAGCAGAATAACTGAAGCTTTCTTT.

This clonotype came up many times. The chain is built from TRBV7-9 and TRBJ2-1; D gene ambiguous. Trimming stripped 5 bases from V and 7 bases from J, with 9 bases between. CDR1 and CDR2 (germline): SEHNR, FQNEAQ (reference sequence). The CDR3 runs to 12 residues. The CDR3 is CASSRSRNEQFF. The CDR3 nucleotides read TGTGCCAGCAGCCGAAGCCGGAATGAGCAGTTCTTC.

The V and J genes are TRBV7-9 and TRBJ1-2; TRBD1 might be the D (5 bases). V was cut by 5 bases and J by 5 bases, with 15 bases left in between. CDR1 and CDR2 from the germline V gene are SEHNR and FQNEAQ (reference sequence). CDR3 size: 14 residues. The CDR3 DNA follows: TGTGCCAGCAGCCTCGGGGGTCGCTTTTATGGCTACACCTTC. As protein: CASSLGGRFYGYTF.

The rearrangement links TRBV4-1 to TRBJ1-1; D ambiguous. Germline V gene data show CDR1 as MGHRA and CDR2 as YSYEKL. V shed 6 bases and J shed 5 bases, with 16 bases lying between them. The CDR3 covers 14 residues. In DNA, the CDR3 is TGCGCCAGCAGACAAAGCGAAGGGAGGACTGAAGCTTTCTTT. Amino acids: CASRQSEGRTEAFF.

This clonotype has more than one count but fewer than ten. The CDR3 DNA sequence: TGCAGCGGAGGAGGTAGAGGGACAGTCGCCACCGCTAACTATGGCTACACCTTC. Its translation: CSGGGRGTVATANYGYTF. The rearrangement links TRBV29-1 to TRBJ1-2; TRBD1 aligns across 7 bases. This CDR3 contains 18 residues. V was clipped by 7 bases and J by 0 bases; unmatched bases: 20. Germline loops: CDR1 SQVTM, CDR2 ANQGSEA.

This clonotype came up a few times. The chain is built from TRBV5-1 and TRBJ1-1; 8 nucleotides align to TRBD1. V trimming: 1 base; J trimming: 3 bases; junction bases outside the gene matches: 14. The CDR3 has 18 residues. The germline V gene has CDR1 SGHRS and CDR2 YFSETQ. The CDR3 DNA reads as TGCGCCAGCAGCTTGTCGGCCAGGGGGCAGTCGACGGACACTGAAGCTTTCTTT. This translates into CASSLSARGQSTDTEAFF.

This clonotype was detected only a few times. The genes are TRBV2 and TRBJ1-3, with D unclear. Germline V lookup: CDR1 SNHLY, CDR2 FYNNEI. With 7 bases removed from V and 3 bases from J, the gap between germline ends came to 4 bases. The CDR3 runs to 11 residues. As DNA, the CDR3 is TGTGCCAGCATAGATGGAAACACCATATATTTT. Translation gives CASIDGNTIYF.

This clonotype was detected ten times or more. This chain links TRBV28 with TRBJ1-2; D possibly corresponds to TRBD1 (5 bases). The V end lost 3 bases, the J end lost 3 bases, and 14 bases lay between the germline ends. Looked up from germline, CDR1 is MDHEN and CDR2 is SYDVKM. The CDR3 is 15 amino acids. The CDR3 here is CASSLVLGVDYGYTF. CDR3 coding DNA: TGTGCCAGCAGTTTGGTCTTGGGGGTGGACTATGGCTACACCTTC.

The V and J genes are TRBV4-1 and TRBJ2-7; 7 bases match TRBD2. Germline V gene sequence: CDR1 MGHRA, CDR2 YSYEKL. This CDR3 comprises 16 residues. V dropped 0 bases and J dropped 0; count of bases not matched to a gene: 5. DNA for the CDR3: TGCGCCAGCAGCCAAGATGGGAGGGATAGCTCCTACGAGCAGTACTTC. It translates to CASSQDGRDSSYEQYF.

The chain carries TRBV11-2 and TRBJ1-4; the D is unclear. The CDR3 length is 14 residues. V was pared by 2 bases and J by 3 bases, with 7 bases between. The germline CDR1 and CDR2 sequences are SGHAT and FQNNGV. The CDR3 bases are TGTGCCAGCAGCTTACTCGTAGCTAATGAAAAACTGTTTTTT. As protein: CASSLLVANEKLFF.

In this sample, this clonotype turned up a few times. The V gene is TRBV14, the J gene TRBJ2-1, with D possibly being TRBD1 or TRBD2 (5 bases each). The CDR3 spans 12 residues. Trimming took 4 bases from V and 7 from J, leaving 8 bases between them. Germline V gene sequence: CDR1 SGHDN, CDR2 FVKESK. CDR3 loop: CASSPWGNEQFF. The CDR3 nucleotides are TGTGCCAGCAGCCCGTGGGGGAATGAGCAGTTCTTC.

This clonotype appeared a few times. V and J are TRBV29-1 and TRBJ2-7; D not certain. CDR3 size: 12 residues. Per germline, CDR1 SQVTM and CDR2 ANQGSEA. V dropped 1 base and J dropped 6 bases, with 10 bases sitting between them. The CDR3 region is CSVEANPSEQYF. The CDR3 DNA is TGCAGCGTTGAAGCCAACCCCTCCGAGCAGTACTTC.

The chain recombines TRBV20-1 with TRBJ2-7; 7 bases agree with TRBD1. J lost 2 bases, V lost 5 bases, and 12 bases had no gene match. Per germline, CDR1 DFQATT and CDR2 SNEGSKA (reference sequence). CDR3 length: 15 amino acids. The CDR3 region is CSAVSKDRNTYEQYF. The CDR3 nucleotides are TGCAGTGCTGTTTCCAAGGACAGGAATACCTACGAGCAGTACTTC.

This clonotype was detected ten times or more. V usage is TRBV7-9 and J usage is TRBJ1-5; a weak D match, TRBD1 (6 bases). Per the germline V gene, CDR1 is SEHNR and CDR2 is FQNEAQ (reference sequence). There are 16 residues in the CDR3. Trimming pared 0 bases from V and 7 bases from J, leaving 16 bases between. This chain's CDR3 is CASSLAGAGDLQPQHF. The CDR3 DNA sequence: TGTGCCAGCAGCTTAGCGGGCGCAGGGGATCTCCAGCCCCAGCATTTT.

The chain combines TRBV13 with TRBJ2-7; 11 positions agree with TRBD1. The junction had 5 bases not matched to a gene; V was cut back by 5 bases and J by 2 bases. This CDR3 is 15 amino acids long. Germline V gene data show CDR1 as PRHDT and CDR2 as FYEKMQ (reference sequence). The CDR3 loop is CASSPGDRGTYEQYF. The CDR3 coding sequence is TGTGCCAGCAGCCCCGGGGACAGGGGGACCTACGAGCAGTACTTC. The full variable domain, in which reference TRBV13 and TRBJ2-7 provide the parts outside the CDR3, is AAGVIQSPRHLIKEKRETATLKCYPIPRHDTVYWYQQGPGQDPQFLISFYEKMQSDKGSIPDRFSAQQFSDYHSELNMSSLELGDSALYFCASSPGDRGTYEQYFGPGTRLTVT.